These T cell receptor beta chains were read from a single sample in a study of T cell responses to AZD1222 COVID-19 vaccine. TCRdb's table, derived via immunoSEQ multiplex PCR, lists solely in-frame clones and lacks some. The sample comprises about 140,000 clones, 90% to 95% of which are singletons, and around 3.5% rests with the top ten. The sequencing here drew on peripheral blood, taken 28 days after the second AZD1222 dose. These receptors were obtained from an adult who received the AZD1222 COVID-19 vaccine. CDR3s include the opening cysteine and the closing phenylalanine or tryptophan. Fields, in order: D gene, V gene, clone size, J gene, CDR3 protein, CDR3 DNA. The D gene is left open where the match is weak. Where a row states a size, it is once, few, many or the class of an expanded clone; other rows omit it.

D gene: NA
V gene: TRBV6-2/TRBV6-3
clone size: NA
J gene: TRBJ1-1
CDR3 protein: CASSKQGRNTEAFF
CDR3 DNA: TGTGCCAGCAGTAAACAGGGAAGAAACACTGAAGCTTTCTTT

D gene: NA
V gene: TRBV3-1/TRBV3-2
clone size: NA
J gene: TRBJ1-3
CDR3 protein: CASSQADSGNTIYF
CDR3 DNA: TGTGCCAGCAGCCAAGCTGACTCTGGAAACACCATATATTTT

D gene: TRBD1
V gene: TRBV6-5
clone size: NA
J gene: TRBJ1-2
CDR3 protein: CASSYSGQGSGYTF
CDR3 DNA: TGTGCCAGCAGTTACTCGGGACAGGGTTCTGGCTACACCTTC

D gene: NA
V gene: TRBV19
clone size: once
J gene: TRBJ1-5
CDR3 protein: CASSIGQGRGQPQHF
CDR3 DNA: TGTGCCAGTAGTATTGGTCAGGGGCGCGGGCAGCCCCAGCATTTT

D gene: TRBD1
V gene: TRBV3-1/TRBV3-2
clone size: NA
J gene: TRBJ2-7
CDR3 protein: CASSQASGGYEQYF
CDR3 DNA: TGTGCCAGCAGCCAAGCCTCAGGGGGCTACGAGCAGTACTTC

D gene: NA
V gene: TRBV7-9
clone size: NA
J gene: TRBJ2-7
CDR3 protein: CASSGNRGGSYEQYF
CDR3 DNA: TGTGCCAGCAGCGGGAACAGGGGAGGCTCCTACGAGCAGTACTTC

D gene: NA
V gene: TRBV19
clone size: NA
J gene: TRBJ1-5
CDR3 protein: CASTLWERSNQPQHF
CDR3 DNA: TGTGCCAGTACCCTCTGGGAGAGGAGCAATCAGCCCCAGCATTTT

D gene: NA
V gene: TRBV2
clone size: few
J gene: TRBJ2-1
CDR3 protein: CASSAELRHNEQFF
CDR3 DNA: TGTGCCAGCAGCGCCGAACTAAGACACAATGAGCAGTTCTTC

D gene: TRBD1
V gene: TRBV7-9
clone size: NA
J gene: TRBJ2-1
CDR3 protein: CASSLEQGGFF
CDR3 DNA: TGTGCCAGCAGCTTAGAACAGGGGGGGTTCTTC

D gene: TRBD2
V gene: TRBV28
clone size: NA
J gene: TRBJ2-1
CDR3 protein: CASSSPGLAGVHEQFF
CDR3 DNA: TGTGCCAGCAGCTCACCGGGACTAGCGGGAGTCCATGAGCAGTTCTTC

D gene: NA
V gene: TRBV4-3
clone size: NA
J gene: TRBJ2-2
CDR3 protein: CASSQDPPGYTGELFF
CDR3 DNA: TGCGCCAGCAGCCAAGACCCCCCAGGGTATACCGGGGAGCTGTTTTTT

D gene: NA
V gene: TRBV19
clone size: NA
J gene: TRBJ1-5
CDR3 protein: CASRPNGGIDQPQHF
CDR3 DNA: TGTGCCAGTAGGCCCAACGGGGGGATCGACCAGCCCCAGCATTTT

D gene: NA
V gene: TRBV28
clone size: NA
J gene: TRBJ1-3
CDR3 protein: CASSLSSGRLRNTIYF
CDR3 DNA: TGTGCCAGCAGTTTATCATCGGGACGACTGAGAAACACCATATATTTT

D gene: NA
V gene: TRBV28
clone size: NA
J gene: TRBJ1-5
CDR3 protein: CASSRQLGGVNQPQHF
CDR3 DNA: TGTGCCAGCAGCCGACAGTTGGGGGGCGTCAATCAGCCCCAGCATTTT

D gene: NA
V gene: TRBV7-2
clone size: NA
J gene: TRBJ2-2
CDR3 protein: CASSTYSGSNTGELFF
CDR3 DNA: TGTGCCAGCAGCACCTACTCGGGGTCGAACACCGGGGAGCTGTTTTTT

D gene: NA
V gene: TRBV21-1
clone size: NA
J gene: TRBJ2-7
CDR3 protein: CASSSPDSSYEQYF
CDR3 DNA: TGTGCCAGCAGCAGCCCGGACTCGTCCTACGAGCAGTACTTC

D gene: NA
V gene: TRBV6-5
clone size: NA
J gene: TRBJ2-7
CDR3 protein: CASSTQTRSTGEQYF
CDR3 DNA: TGTGCCAGCAGTACTCAAACCCGGTCGACGGGGGAGCAGTACTTC

D gene: NA
V gene: TRBV19
clone size: NA
J gene: TRBJ1-1
CDR3 protein: CASSIRTGSTEAFF
CDR3 DNA: TGTGCCAGTAGTATTCGGACGGGTTCCACTGAAGCTTTCTTT

D gene: TRBD1
V gene: TRBV10-1
clone size: NA
J gene: TRBJ2-1
CDR3 protein: CASSGPGQGRRRHYNEQFF
CDR3 DNA: TGCGCCAGCAGTGGACCGGGACAGGGGCGCCGGAGGCACTACAATGAGCAGTTCTTC

D gene: NA
V gene: TRBV9
clone size: NA
J gene: TRBJ2-1
CDR3 protein: CASSLAAGSSYNEQFF
CDR3 DNA: TGTGCCAGCAGCCTCGCTGCGGGGAGCTCCTACAATGAGCAGTTCTTC

D gene: TRBD1
V gene: TRBV23-1
clone size: NA
J gene: TRBJ2-5
CDR3 protein: CASSQSCDRATKTQYF
CDR3 DNA: TGCGCCAGCAGTCAATCCTGTGACAGGGCGACTAAGACCCAGTACTTC

D gene: TRBD1
V gene: TRBV7-9
clone size: NA
J gene: TRBJ2-7
CDR3 protein: CASSIGTGAYEQYF
CDR3 DNA: TGTGCCAGCAGCATCGGGACAGGAGCCTACGAGCAGTACTTC

D gene: TRBD2
V gene: TRBV27
clone size: NA
J gene: TRBJ2-3
CDR3 protein: CASSLGGRGTDTQYF
CDR3 DNA: TGTGCCAGCAGTTTAGGCGGGAGGGGCACAGATACGCAGTATTTT

D gene: NA
V gene: TRBV4-1
clone size: NA
J gene: TRBJ1-3
CDR3 protein: CASSQEPGLGNTIYF
CDR3 DNA: TGCGCCAGCAGCCAAGAACCAGGGTTAGGAAACACCATATATTTT

D gene: NA
V gene: TRBV23-1
clone size: NA
J gene: TRBJ1-3
CDR3 protein: CASSQSARPPPPIYF
CDR3 DNA: TGCGCCAGCAGTCAATCGGCCAGGCCTCCCCCCCCCATATATTTT

D gene: NA
V gene: TRBV6-2/TRBV6-3
clone size: NA
J gene: TRBJ1-1
CDR3 protein: CASSYGTVDTEAFF
CDR3 DNA: TGTGCCAGCAGTTACGGCACAGTTGACACTGAAGCTTTCTTT

D gene: TRBD2
V gene: TRBV2
clone size: NA
J gene: TRBJ2-5
CDR3 protein: CASSERSSGSTQETQYF
CDR3 DNA: TGTGCCAGCAGTGAAAGGTCTAGCGGGAGCACGCAAGAGACCCAGTACTTC

D gene: NA
V gene: TRBV18
clone size: NA
J gene: TRBJ1-5
CDR3 protein: CASSPNGDQPQHF
CDR3 DNA: TGTGCCAGCTCACCAAATGGGGATCAGCCCCAGCATTTT

D gene: NA
V gene: TRBV6-1
clone size: NA
J gene: TRBJ1-3
CDR3 protein: CASSERGQGTAIYF
CDR3 DNA: TGTGCCAGCAGTGAAAGGGGTCAGGGCACCGCCATATATTTT

D gene: TRBD2
V gene: TRBV11-2
clone size: NA
J gene: TRBJ2-7
CDR3 protein: CASSTGLADYEQYF
CDR3 DNA: TGTGCCAGCAGCACAGGACTAGCGGACTACGAGCAGTACTTC

D gene: TRBD2
V gene: TRBV4-3
clone size: NA
J gene: TRBJ2-7
CDR3 protein: CASSRSSGSSLYEQYF
CDR3 DNA: TGCGCCAGCAGCCGTTCGAGCGGGAGTAGTCTCTACGAGCAGTACTTC

D gene: NA
V gene: TRBV6-5
clone size: NA
J gene: TRBJ2-7
CDR3 protein: CASSYYGFSSYEQYF
CDR3 DNA: TGTGCCAGCAGTTACTACGGATTCAGCTCCTACGAGCAGTACTTC

D gene: NA
V gene: TRBV6-6
clone size: NA
J gene: TRBJ1-1
CDR3 protein: CASNTGNTEAFF
CDR3 DNA: TGTGCCAGCAATACAGGGAACACTGAAGCTTTCTTT

D gene: NA
V gene: TRBV4-2
clone size: NA
J gene: TRBJ2-2
CDR3 protein: CASSQDLTTGELFF
CDR3 DNA: TGTGCCAGCAGCCAAGATCTGACCACCGGGGAGCTGTTTTTT

D gene: NA
V gene: TRBV5-6
clone size: NA
J gene: TRBJ1-6
CDR3 protein: CASSWRDNGVSPLHF
CDR3 DNA: TGTGCCAGCAGCTGGAGGGACAACGGGGTCTCACCCCTCCACTTT

D gene: NA
V gene: TRBV10-2
clone size: NA
J gene: TRBJ2-5
CDR3 protein: CAPSNLSRAQETQYF
CDR3 DNA: TGCGCCCCTTCAAACTTGTCCAGGGCCCAAGAGACCCAGTACTTC

D gene: TRBD2
V gene: TRBV3-1/TRBV3-2
clone size: once
J gene: TRBJ2-3
CDR3 protein: CASSQAGGRGTQYF
CDR3 DNA: TGTGCCAGCAGCCAAGCGGGAGGCCGGGGTACGCAGTATTTT

D gene: TRBD1
V gene: TRBV2
clone size: NA
J gene: TRBJ2-1
CDR3 protein: CASSGDRDPYNEQFF
CDR3 DNA: TGTGCCAGCAGCGGGGACAGGGACCCCTACAATGAGCAGTTCTTC

D gene: NA
V gene: TRBV5-1
clone size: NA
J gene: TRBJ1-4
CDR3 protein: CASSLSFREGEKLFF
CDR3 DNA: TGCGCCAGCAGCTTAAGTTTCAGGGAAGGTGAAAAACTGTTTTTT

D gene: TRBD1
V gene: TRBV5-1
clone size: NA
J gene: TRBJ1-6
CDR3 protein: CASNPGTGNNSPLHF
CDR3 DNA: TGCGCCAGCAACCCCGGGACAGGAAATAATTCACCCCTCCACTTT

D gene: TRBD1
V gene: TRBV11-2
clone size: NA
J gene: TRBJ1-6
CDR3 protein: CASSPIRGRSNSPLHF
CDR3 DNA: TGTGCCAGCAGTCCCATAAGGGGGCGCAGCAATTCACCCCTCCACTTT

D gene: TRBD2
V gene: TRBV5-1
clone size: NA
J gene: TRBJ2-3
CDR3 protein: CASSLGREGLDTQYF
CDR3 DNA: TGCGCCAGCAGCTTGGGGCGGGAGGGCCTAGATACGCAGTATTTT

D gene: NA
V gene: TRBV18
clone size: once
J gene: TRBJ1-1
CDR3 protein: CASSPPIAPWTEAFF
CDR3 DNA: TGTGCCAGCTCACCACCGATTGCCCCGTGGACTGAAGCTTTCTTT

D gene: NA
V gene: TRBV3-1/TRBV3-2
clone size: NA
J gene: TRBJ1-6
CDR3 protein: CASSPDRGQGIGSPLHF
CDR3 DNA: TGTGCCAGCAGCCCCGACCGTGGGCAGGGAATTGGTTCACCCCTCCACTTT

D gene: NA
V gene: TRBV30
clone size: NA
J gene: TRBJ1-1
CDR3 protein: CAWTQGPVNTEAFF
CDR3 DNA: TGTGCCTGGACTCAGGGACCGGTGAACACTGAAGCTTTCTTT

D gene: NA
V gene: TRBV10-3
clone size: NA
J gene: TRBJ2-6
CDR3 protein: CAIRDFSGANVLTF
CDR3 DNA: TGTGCCATCAGAGACTTCTCTGGGGCCAACGTCCTGACTTTC

D gene: NA
V gene: TRBV11-3
clone size: NA
J gene: TRBJ2-3
CDR3 protein: CASSLVGDTQYF
CDR3 DNA: TGTGCCAGCAGCTTAGTTGGAGATACGCAGTATTTT

D gene: NA
V gene: TRBV21-1
clone size: NA
J gene: TRBJ2-4
CDR3 protein: CASSKVNELKRGNIQYF
CDR3 DNA: TGTGCCAGCAGCAAAGTTAATGAGTTAAAAAGGGGAAACATTCAGTACTTC

D gene: TRBD1
V gene: TRBV28
clone size: NA
J gene: TRBJ1-2
CDR3 protein: CASSHRGGYTF
CDR3 DNA: TGTGCCAGCAGTCACAGGGGTGGCTACACCTTC

D gene: TRBD2
V gene: TRBV10-3
clone size: NA
J gene: TRBJ2-7
CDR3 protein: CASKGTSGKTYEQYF
CDR3 DNA: TGTGCCTCAAAAGGTACTAGCGGGAAAACCTACGAGCAGTACTTC

D gene: NA
V gene: TRBV7-9
clone size: NA
J gene: TRBJ2-2
CDR3 protein: CASSLLGPTGELFF
CDR3 DNA: TGTGCCAGCAGCTTACTAGGGCCCACCGGGGAGCTGTTTTTT

D gene: TRBD2
V gene: TRBV27
clone size: once
J gene: TRBJ2-3
CDR3 protein: CASSSLAGERDTQYF
CDR3 DNA: TGTGCCAGCAGTTCCCTAGCGGGAGAGCGAGATACGCAGTATTTT

D gene: NA
V gene: TRBV7-2
clone size: NA
J gene: TRBJ1-2
CDR3 protein: CASSLSLDRTNYGYTF
CDR3 DNA: TGTGCCAGCAGCTTAAGCCTAGACAGGACAAACTATGGCTACACCTTC

D gene: TRBD1
V gene: TRBV9
clone size: once
J gene: TRBJ1-4
CDR3 protein: CASSLPGQGNEKLFF
CDR3 DNA: TGTGCCAGCAGCCTCCCGGGACAGGGAAACGAAAAACTGTTTTTT